The following is a T cell receptor (beta chain) sequence with its context. It has no known antigen specificity. No much larger clone exists at a distance of one base, and base qualities are not known. Looking up the germline V gene yields CDR1 SNHLY and CDR2 FYNNEI. Taken from cysteine to phenylalanine, the CDR3 has 15 residues. The DNA shown is the 45-base CDR3, in frame from base 1. V is pared back by 5 bases and J by 7 bases, with 17 bases lying between the germline termini. The data were obtained in a study of control samples from healthy donors and cancer patients (dated by TCRdb to 2018 to 2020). The library was built by means of the immunoSEQ multiplex PCR assay. What TCRdb holds here is the immuneACCESS table cut down to in-frame rearrangements. Part of the clones is not present; checked against another copy, under half of the missing clones reflect an unresolved V gene, and the others are unexplained. This sample lists 45,000 to 60,000 clones; roughly nine tenths were detected once. In total, the top ten clones hold 0.8% of the sample.

The chain is encoded by TRBV2 joined to TRBJ1-4, with the D segment identity uncertain. Input material: PBMCs. This receptor was identified in a man aged 25 to 40 with colorectal cancer. Read as DNA, the sequence is TGTGCCAGCAGTTACCGTGGGCCTGATGGTGAAAAACTGTTTTTT. The translation is CASSYRGPDGEKLFF.